This passage covers 4 T cell receptor beta chains from one sample sequenced in a study of T cell changes during pregnancy in multiple sclerosis. This table comes from immunoSEQ multiplex PCR, and its TCRdb copy is limited to in-frame clones, with some not included. Of tens of thousands of clones in the sample, about 85% are singletons; the top ten hold around 3.2%. The source material was peripheral blood, sampled before pregnancy. Source of these receptors: a female donor with multiple sclerosis, enrolled in a pregnancy study.

This rearrangement joins TRBV5-1 to TRBJ2-2; D perhaps matches TRBD1 (6 bases). The CDR3 extends over 14 amino acids. Germline CDR1 and CDR2: SGHRS and YFSETQ. V lost 4 bases and J lost 3, with 10 bases in between. CDR3 bases: TGCGCCAGCAGCCAACAGGGTGACACCGGGGAGCTGTTTTTT. It translates to CASSQQGDTGELFF.

This clone was detected only once. One end of the junction does not line up with germline, which may come from a read error. This chain's CDR3 is CASSLGWMTDVNTEAFF. The CDR3, as DNA: TGCGCCAGCAGTTTGGGATGGATGACAGATGTGAACACTGAAGCTTTCTTT. The chain is built from TRBV5-1 and TRBJ1-1; possibly TRBD1 for D (5 bases). Germline V lookup: CDR1 SGHRS, CDR2 YFSETQ. The length of the CDR3 is 17 residues.

V gene TRBV5-4 combines with J gene TRBJ2-1, with TRBD2 matching over 13 bases. Trimming removed 0 bases from V and 8 bases from J; junction bases left unmatched: 5. Germline loops: CDR1 SGHNT, CDR2 YYREEE (reference sequence). The CDR3 totals 16 residues. CDR3 protein: CASSLGTSGSEDEQFF. Written as DNA, the CDR3 is TGTGCCAGCAGCTTGGGGACTAGCGGGAGTGAAGATGAGCAGTTCTTC.

As concerns this clone: Other DNA sequences in this specimen translate into the identical CDR3. This chain links TRBV7-6 with TRBJ1-2, with 9 bases that match TRBD1. The germline CDR1 and CDR2 sequences are SGHVS and FNYEAQ. CDR3 length: 13 amino acids. V lost 4 bases and J lost 5; bases outside the gene matches: 2. CDR3 region: CASSSTGGYGYTF. Here the CDR3 DNA reads TGTGCCAGCAGCTCGACAGGGGGTTATGGCTACACCTTC.